The present TCR beta chain was sequenced within a study of blood T cell repertoires in COVID-19. Overall study: Spain, Italy and the United States supplied samples that represented acute and convalescent COVID-19. T cells, B-cell-depleted T cells, or PBMCs supplied cDNA or gDNA.

Per germline, CDR1 MGHRA and CDR2 YSYEKL. The trim removed 2 bases at V and 8 bases at J, leaving 8 bases unmatched. This CDR3 is 15 amino acids long. Seattle's cohort entered during active infection and was followed longitudinally. Method: immunoSEQ multiplex PCR; TCRdb's copy keeps in-frame clones and lacks some. Among 350,000 to 400,000 clones listed, about 89% were seen once. This receptor was taken from a woman aged 25 to 39 with COVID-19, enrolled during active disease. Sequencing was performed on peripheral blood. The chain is built from TRBV4-1 and TRBJ1-4, with 7 bases matching TRBD1. CDR3 protein: CASSQPGIRGEKLFF. The CDR3 region has the DNA TGCGCCAGCAGCCAACCCGGGATCAGGGGGGAAAAACTGTTTTTT.